These T cell receptor beta chains were read from a single sample in a study of T-cell memory formation after mild COVID-19. TCRdb re-called the 5' RACE reads through MiXCR, storing one row per CDR3 protein. The sample contains about 190,000 distinct CDR3 sequences, over 20% of which appear only once. The sequenced material came from PBMCs or a T cell subset sorted from them (not recorded which). The receptors were gathered from an adult woman who had mild COVID-19 (a few samples of this study predate the infection). Cell type and time point are not known. The CDR3 runs from the conserved cysteine through the conserved F or W. The D gene is left open where the match is weak. A row's size may be missing; if present it is once, few, many or a size class.

D gene: TRBD2
clone size: few
J gene: TRBJ2-3
V gene: TRBV6-6
CDR3 protein: CASSLGLAGGPGTDTQYF
CDR3 DNA: TGTGCCAGCAGTCTTGGACTAGCGGGAGGCCCTGGGACAGATACGCAGTATTTT

D gene: TRBD1
clone size: few
J gene: TRBJ2-2
V gene: TRBV7-8
CDR3 protein: CASSSQTGEAGELFF
CDR3 DNA: TGTGCCAGCAGCTCGCAGACAGGGGAGGCCGGGGAGCTGTTTTTT

D gene: TRBD2
clone size: NA
J gene: TRBJ2-1
V gene: TRBV6-4
CDR3 protein: CASSDSAGEHNEQFF
CDR3 DNA: TGTGCCAGCAGTGACTCGGCGGGGGAGCACAATGAGCAGTTCTTC

D gene: NA
clone size: NA
J gene: TRBJ2-3
V gene: TRBV5-1
CDR3 protein: CASSLGFQGGTDTQYF
CDR3 DNA: TGCGCCAGCAGCTTGGGGTTTCAAGGAGGGACAGATACGCAGTATTTT

D gene: TRBD1
clone size: NA
J gene: TRBJ1-5
V gene: TRBV5-1
CDR3 protein: CASSFSTGLDQPQHF
CDR3 DNA: TGCGCCAGCAGCTTCTCGACAGGGCTAGACCAGCCCCAGCATTTT

D gene: TRBD2
clone size: NA
J gene: TRBJ2-3
V gene: TRBV7-7
CDR3 protein: CASSSDPYLAGGRTDTQYF
CDR3 DNA: TGTGCCAGCAGCTCCGACCCCTACTTAGCGGGGGGGCGGACAGATACGCAGTATTTT

D gene: NA
clone size: NA
J gene: TRBJ2-7
V gene: TRBV6-5
CDR3 protein: CASGNPYEQYF
CDR3 DNA: TGTGCCAGCGGGAACCCCTACGAGCAGTACTTC

D gene: TRBD1
clone size: few
J gene: TRBJ2-7
V gene: TRBV7-9
CDR3 protein: CASSLDTGGGGEQYF
CDR3 DNA: TGTGCCAGCAGCTTAGATACAGGGGGCGGTGGCGAGCAGTACTTC

D gene: TRBD1
clone size: few
J gene: TRBJ1-5
V gene: TRBV4-1
CDR3 protein: CASSPAGQGSQPQHF
CDR3 DNA: TGCGCCAGCAGCCCAGCGGGACAGGGTAGCCAGCCCCAGCATTTT

D gene: NA
clone size: few
J gene: TRBJ2-3
V gene: TRBV7-8
CDR3 protein: CASSFKLSRDTQYF
CDR3 DNA: TGTGCCAGCAGCTTCAAACTCTCCCGGGATACGCAGTATTTT

D gene: NA
clone size: NA
J gene: TRBJ1-2
V gene: TRBV24-1
CDR3 protein: CATSFGGWGDSNYGYTF
CDR3 DNA: TGTGCCACCAGCTTCGGGGGTTGGGGCGACAGCAACTATGGCTACACCTTC

D gene: NA
clone size: NA
J gene: TRBJ2-7
V gene: TRBV20-1
CDR3 protein: CSARGTLSYEQYF
CDR3 DNA: TGCAGTGCTAGAGGGACTTTAAGCTACGAGCAGTACTTC

D gene: TRBD1
clone size: NA
J gene: TRBJ2-7
V gene: TRBV16
CDR3 protein: CASSQLAGGFSYEQYF
CDR3 DNA: TGTGCCAGCAGCCAATTGGCAGGGGGCTTCTCCTACGAGCAGTACTTC

D gene: NA
clone size: NA
J gene: TRBJ2-1
V gene: TRBV12-3/TRBV12-4
CDR3 protein: CASTLGAGRSEQFF
CDR3 DNA: TGTGCCAGCACCCTAGGGGCGGGGAGGAGCGAGCAGTTCTTC

D gene: TRBD1
clone size: few
J gene: TRBJ1-2
V gene: TRBV29-1
CDR3 protein: CSAPDRTDYGYTF
CDR3 DNA: TGCAGCGCCCCGGACAGGACCGACTATGGCTACACCTTC

D gene: TRBD2
clone size: NA
J gene: TRBJ2-1
V gene: TRBV7-3
CDR3 protein: CASSSIAGAGNEQFF
CDR3 DNA: TGTGCCAGCAGCTCCATAGCGGGAGCGGGTAATGAGCAGTTCTTC

D gene: NA
clone size: few
J gene: TRBJ1-1
V gene: TRBV29-1
CDR3 protein: CSVAGVHTEAFF
CDR3 DNA: TGCAGCGTTGCTGGGGTACACACTGAAGCTTTCTTT

D gene: TRBD1
clone size: NA
J gene: TRBJ2-2
V gene: TRBV7-6
CDR3 protein: CASSLTGDTGELFF
CDR3 DNA: TGTGCCAGCAGCTTGACAGGGGACACCGGGGAGCTGTTTTTT

D gene: NA
clone size: few
J gene: TRBJ1-2
V gene: TRBV6-5
CDR3 protein: CASSVQGYGGYTF
CDR3 DNA: TGTGCCAGCAGCGTACAGGGATATGGGGGCTACACCTTC

D gene: NA
clone size: few
J gene: TRBJ2-1
V gene: TRBV6-2/TRBV6-3
CDR3 protein: CASSPRQGDEQFF
CDR3 DNA: TGTGCCAGCAGTCCCCGGCAGGGAGATGAGCAGTTCTTC

D gene: NA
clone size: NA
J gene: TRBJ1-1
V gene: TRBV7-3
CDR3 protein: CASSPTRNTEAFF
CDR3 DNA: TGTGCCAGCAGCCCGACAAGGAACACTGAAGCTTTCTTT

D gene: NA
clone size: few
J gene: TRBJ2-2
V gene: TRBV30
CDR3 protein: CAWSVDTGELFF
CDR3 DNA: TGTGCCTGGAGTGTAGACACCGGGGAGCTGTTTTTT

D gene: NA
clone size: NA
J gene: TRBJ2-7
V gene: TRBV11-3
CDR3 protein: CASSLGLPYEQYF
CDR3 DNA: TGTGCCAGCAGCTTGGGGTTGCCCTACGAGCAGTACTTC

D gene: NA
clone size: NA
J gene: TRBJ1-1
V gene: TRBV30
CDR3 protein: CAWTPGVNTEAFF
CDR3 DNA: TGTGCCTGGACTCCGGGAGTCAACACTGAAGCTTTCTTT

D gene: TRBD1
clone size: NA
J gene: TRBJ2-5
V gene: TRBV7-9
CDR3 protein: CARSRDRDETQYF
CDR3 DNA: TGTGCCAGATCTCGGGACAGGGATGAGACCCAGTACTTC

D gene: NA
clone size: NA
J gene: TRBJ1-2
V gene: TRBV7-8
CDR3 protein: CASSAIQGNGYTF
CDR3 DNA: TGTGCCAGCAGCGCAATTCAGGGGAATGGCTACACCTTC

D gene: NA
clone size: NA
J gene: TRBJ2-5
V gene: TRBV6-2/TRBV6-3
CDR3 protein: CASSHGNPQGQYF
CDR3 DNA: TGTGCCAGCAGTCACGGGAACCCCCAGGGCCAGTACTTC